These 26 T cell receptor beta chains were sequenced from one sample in a study of CD8 T cells in Susac syndrome. Random hexamers served to reverse transcribe roughly 0.5 to 1 ug RNA. TCRdb reanalysed the immunoSEQ multiplex PCR reads using MiXCR and keeps one entry per CDR3 protein. Seen here are 200,000 to 300,000 distinct CDR3 sequences, roughly 95% observed once, and the top ten hold less than 0.11%. Sequencing input: CD4+ T cells from PBMCs. The source of these receptors is a human donor with Susac syndrome.

The chain combines TRBV20-1 with TRBJ2-5; 7 nucleotides match TRBD2. This CDR3 is built from 12 residues. CDR1 is DFQATT, CDR2 SNEGSKA, per germline (reference sequence). The junction had 6 bases not matched to a gene; V was cut back by 6 bases and J by 5 bases. The CDR3 region has the DNA TGCAGTGCCGGGAGGCCGGAGGAGACCCAGTACTTC. As protein: CSAGRPEETQYF.

The rearrangement uses TRBV29-1 and TRBJ2-7; the match to TRBD1 covers 8 bases. CDR3 length: 12 amino acids. With 3 bases clipped from V and 3 bases from J, the junction kept 1 base outside the gene matches. Germline CDR1 reads SQVTM; CDR2 reads ANQGSEA. The DNA for the CDR3 is TGCAGCGTTGAGGGGACAGGCTACGAGCAGTACTTC. It encodes CSVEGTGYEQYF.

This chain uses TRBV29-1 with TRBJ2-7, with D maybe TRBD2 (6 bases). CDR1 is SQVTM and CDR2 is ANQGSEA in the germline V gene. Trimming pared 0 bases from V and 2 bases from J, leaving 14 bases between. The CDR3 is 15 amino acids. The DNA of the CDR3 is TGCAGCGTTGAAGATTCGGGAGACAGACCCTACGAGCAGTACTTC. Its translation: CSVEDSGDRPYEQYF.

The V and J genes are TRBV29-1 and TRBJ2-1; 15 positions match TRBD2. The length of the CDR3 is 14 residues. The V segment lost 7 bases and the J segment 10 bases; nucleotides outside the gene matches: 8. Germline CDR1 is SQVTM and CDR2 is ANQGSEA. The CDR3 loop is CSANGLAGGREQFF. The CDR3 nucleotides are TGCAGCGCCAACGGACTAGCGGGAGGGCGGGAGCAGTTCTTC.

The V call is TRBV7-8, the J call TRBJ2-3; D remains unclear. Germline CDR1 is SGHVS and CDR2 is FQNEAQ. V was trimmed by 3 bases and J by 0 bases, leaving 13 bases between them. The CDR3 consists of 16 residues. The CDR3 sequence is CASSFVGASSTDTQYF. In nucleotides, the CDR3 is TGTGCCAGCAGCTTTGTCGGAGCCTCTAGCACAGATACGCAGTATTTT.

The J gene is TRBJ2-1, the V gene TRBV4-1, with 7 bases aligning to TRBD1. The CDR3 totals 15 residues. The junction had 18 bases not matched to a gene; V was cut back by 4 bases and J by 15 bases. Germline loops: CDR1 MGHRA, CDR2 YSYEKL. In nucleotides, the CDR3 is TGCGCCAGCAGCCGAATAACAGGGGCCTTACAATCCCCGTTCTTC. This codes for CASSRITGALQSPFF.

The CDR3 region has the DNA TGTGCCACCAGCCCAACTAGTTCGGCAGATACGCAGTATTTT. This codes for CATSPTSSADTQYF. The V and J genes are TRBV15 and TRBJ2-3, with D perhaps TRBD2 (5 bases). Germline-derived CDR1 and CDR2 are LNHNV and YYDKDF (reference sequence). The CDR3 loop spans 14 amino acids. V gave up 5 bases and J gave up 4 bases, with 13 bases separating them.

The chain employs TRBV29-1 and TRBJ2-7; 8 bases line up with TRBD1. This CDR3 is 13 amino acids long. Germline V gene data show CDR1 as SQVTM and CDR2 as ANQGSEA. V lost 4 bases, J lost 4 bases, and 6 bases stayed unmatched. In DNA, the CDR3 is TGCAGCGTTGGGGGCAGGGGGCTATACGAGCAGTACTTC. It codes for CSVGGRGLYEQYF.

The V and J genes are TRBV30 and TRBJ1-1; no firm D call. The CDR3 length is 9 residues. V lost 5 bases, J lost 8 bases, and 6 bases lay in between. The germline V gene has CDR1 GTSNPN and CDR2 SVGIG (reference sequence). The CDR3 spells CAWGREAFF. The CDR3 DNA is TGTGCCTGGGGACGCGAAGCTTTCTTT.

This rearrangement joins TRBV3-1 to TRBJ2-5; D might be TRBD1 or TRBD2, each matching 5 bases. Deletions cut 0 bases from V and 5 bases from J, with 7 bases between. Germline V gene data show CDR1 as LGHDT and CDR2 as YNNKEL (reference sequence). The CDR3 runs to 13 residues. The CDR3 nucleotides are TGTGCCAGCAGCCAAGATCGGGGCGAGACCCAGTACTTC. This translates into CASSQDRGETQYF.

This clonotype was detected only once. The chain carries TRBV29-1 and TRBJ2-3; D is tentatively TRBD1 or TRBD2 (6 bases each). The germline V gene has CDR1 SQVTM and CDR2 ANQGSEA. This CDR3 has 13 amino acids. Trimming took 7 bases from V and 3 from J, leaving 14 bases between them. The CDR3 here is CSAGGRNTDTQYF. The CDR3 DNA reads TGCAGCGCTGGGGGGCGTAATACAGATACGCAGTATTTT.

CDR3 bases: TGTGCCAGCAGCGTTACGGCCCCGGGCCACGAGCAGTACTTC. Its protein is CASSVTAPGHEQYF. The genes are TRBV9 and TRBJ2-7; D is unresolved. V was trimmed by 2 bases and J by 5 bases, leaving 14 bases between them. Germline V lookup: CDR1 SGDLS, CDR2 YYNGEE. The CDR3 is made up of 14 amino acids.

The chain links TRBV19 to TRBJ2-4, with 8 nucleotides matching TRBD1. Unmatched junction bases numbered 6, after V lost 5 bases and J lost 9 bases. The germline V gene encodes CDR1 LNHDA and CDR2 SQIVND (reference sequence). The CDR3 covers 13 residues. The CDR3 protein is CASSYGQGGIQYF. The DNA of the CDR3 is TGTGCCAGTAGTTACGGACAGGGCGGCATTCAGTACTTC.

This clonotype was seen just once. The chain carries TRBV20-1 and TRBJ1-5; D gene ambiguous. The V end lost 5 bases, the J end lost 1 base, and 12 bases lay between the germline ends. The CDR3 runs 14 residues. From germline, CDR1 is DFQATT and CDR2 SNEGSKA (reference sequence). The CDR3 bases are TGCAGTGCTTTGGATTCGAGAAGCAATCAGCCCCAGCATTTT. It yields the protein CSALDSRSNQPQHF.

The gene calls are TRBV3-1 and TRBJ1-1; unclear D gene. Germline CDR1 LGHDT, CDR2 YNNKEL (reference sequence). V lost 0 bases, J lost 5 bases, and 10 bases lay in between. The length of the CDR3 is 14 residues. This CDR3 reads CASSQESKRTEAFF. CDR3 in DNA: TGTGCCAGCAGCCAAGAGTCCAAGAGGACTGAAGCTTTCTTT. The full variable domain, its missing parts supplied by reference TRBV3-1 and TRBJ1-1, is DTAVSQTPKYLVTQMGNDKSIKCEQNLGHDTMYWYKQDSKKFLKIMFSYNNKELIINETVPNRFSPKSPDKAHLNLHINSLELGDSAVYFCASSQESKRTEAFFGQGTRLTVV.

The chain links TRBV28 to TRBJ2-7; no definite D call. Germline CDR1 reads MDHEN; CDR2 reads SYDVKM. Trimming took off 5 bases at V and 7 bases at J, with 21 bases between the two ends. The CDR3 contains 15 residues. The chain's CDR3 is CASSVSGLNDSEQYF. CDR3 DNA sequence: TGTGCCAGCAGTGTATCGGGTCTTAACGACTCAGAGCAGTACTTC.

The chain carries TRBV4-1 and TRBJ2-1; 13 bases align to TRBD2. The CDR3 runs to 17 residues. V lost 3 bases, J lost 5 bases, and 7 bases stayed unmatched. Germline CDR1 and CDR2: MGHRA and YSYEKL. CDR3 protein: CASSQRSGLAGNNEQFF. The CDR3 DNA reads as TGCGCCAGCAGCCAGCGCTCGGGACTAGCGGGGAACAATGAGCAGTTCTTC.

The gene calls are TRBV5-6 and TRBJ2-3, with D hard to call. The germline V gene has CDR1 SGHDT and CDR2 YYEEEE. Trimming removed 0 bases from V and 6 bases from J, with 8 bases in between. The CDR3 has 13 residues. The CDR3 nucleotides are TGTGCCAGCAGCTTGGCCCACGGGGATACGCAGTATTTT. Translation: CASSLAHGDTQYF.

The genes are TRBV28 and TRBJ2-7; D is ambiguous. The length of the CDR3 is 12 residues. The germline CDR1 and CDR2 sequences are MDHEN and SYDVKM. V lost 1 base, J lost 6 bases, and 7 bases lay in between. The CDR3 DNA reads as TGTGCCAGCAGTTTATCACGCGGCGAGCAGTACTTC. The encoded protein is CASSLSRGEQYF.

This clonotype was picked up one time. The gene calls are TRBV30 and TRBJ2-7, with a possible D match to TRBD1 (5 bases). Germline lookup yields CDR1 GTSNPN and CDR2 SVGIG (reference sequence). The CDR3 runs to 13 residues. V was trimmed by 5 bases and J by 3 bases, leaving 14 bases between them. The CDR3 nucleotides read TGTGCCTGGCATCAGGGCTTCGACTACGAGCAGTACTTC. This codes for CAWHQGFDYEQYF.

The chain carries TRBV30 and TRBJ2-7; no reliable D call. The germline CDR1 and CDR2 sequences are GTSNPN and SVGIG (reference sequence). V gave up 5 bases and J gave up 3 bases, with 8 bases separating them. The CDR3 runs 11 residues. DNA for the CDR3: TGTGCCTGGGACCGAAACTACGAGCAGTACTTC. This encodes CAWDRNYEQYF. The full variable domain, rest sourced from reference TRBV30 and TRBJ2-7, is SQTIHQWPATLVQPVGSPLSLECTVEGTSNPNLYWYRQAAGRGLQLLFYSVGIGQISSEVPQNLSASRPQDRQFILSSKKLLLSDSGFYLCAWDRNYEQYFGPGTRLTVT.

CDR3 DNA: TGCAGTGCTAGAGTCGCAGGGGCCACGGGGGAGCAGTACTTC. This translates into CSARVAGATGEQYF. The chain recombines TRBV20-1 with TRBJ2-7; possible D gene TRBD1, 6 bases. Germline V gene lookup returns CDR1 DFQATT and CDR2 SNEGSKA (reference sequence). The CDR3 totals 14 residues. V dropped 1 base and J dropped 7 bases, with 17 bases sitting between them.

The chain uses TRBV20-1 and TRBJ1-1; D remains ambiguous. Germline CDR1 is DFQATT and CDR2 is SNEGSKA (reference sequence). V was clipped by 1 base and J by 6 bases, with 21 bases between them. The CDR3 covers 16 residues. In nucleotides, the CDR3 is TGCAGTGCTAGAGGGAGTAGTGGCAGTGTGAGAGCTGAAGCTTTCTTT. Encoded protein: CSARGSSGSVRAEAFF.

The chain is built from TRBV29-1 and TRBJ2-5; D perhaps matches TRBD1 (5 bases). V lost 0 bases, J lost 5 bases, and 13 bases lay in between. The CDR3 runs 14 residues. In germline, CDR1 is SQVTM, CDR2 ANQGSEA. The CDR3 sequence: CSVEDQKGWETQYF. The CDR3, as DNA: TGCAGCGTTGAAGATCAAAAGGGGTGGGAGACCCAGTACTTC.

This clonotype was observed a single time. V gene TRBV24-1 combines with J gene TRBJ2-3; D might be TRBD1 or TRBD2, each matching 5 bases. Germline lookup yields CDR1 KGHDR and CDR2 SFDVKD. The CDR3 length is 18 residues. Trimming took 3 bases from V and 5 from J, leaving 23 bases between them. DNA for the CDR3: TGTGCCACCAGTGATCCCCTAGAGGGGTGGCTCGGTGGAGATACGCAGTATTTT. Translating gives CATSDPLEGWLGGDTQYF.

CDR3 nucleotides: TGTGCCACCAGTGATCCGGGGGCTCAGATTAATGAGCAGTTCTTC. As protein: CATSDPGAQINEQFF. The chain is built from TRBV24-1 and TRBJ2-1; D possibly matches TRBD1 or TRBD2 (6 bases each). V was pared by 3 bases and J by 7 bases, with 15 bases between. The V gene's germline CDR1 is KGHDR and CDR2 SFDVKD. The CDR3 loop spans 15 amino acids.